This entry lists 16 T cell receptor beta chains sequenced from one sample in a study of beta chain features in type 1 diabetes. Their antigen targets remain unknown. Isolated RNA was reverse transcribed in full, so expressed TCRB transcripts were sequenced. Sequencing used immunoSEQ multiplex PCR; TCRdb keeps in-frame clones, though not all of them. The profile shows 300,000 or so clones, around 8.5% of them singletons. General study results and limits: Moderate but significant shortening of TCRB CDR3s was recorded in all four CD4+ subsets from Type 1 diabetes patients.

Sequenced input: central memory CD4+ T cells from blood. These receptors all come from a man aged 25-40 years with type 1 diabetes.

The chain recombines TRBV5-1 with TRBJ2-5, with 9 nucleotides matching TRBD1. The CDR3 is 15 amino acids. Germline trimming cut 0 bases from V and 5 bases from J; bases unmatched to any gene: 5. Germline assignment: CDR1 SGHRS and CDR2 YFSETQ. CDR3 nucleotides: TGCGCCAGCAGCTTGGATACAGGGGGCCATGAGACCCAGTACTTC. Translating it yields CASSLDTGGHETQYF.

This clone was observed a few times. CDR3 DNA: TGTGCCACCAGCGGACAGGGGACTGATTCCCTCCACTTT. It codes for CATSGQGTDSLHF. This chain joins TRBV15 and TRBJ1-6; TRBD1 matches at 9 bases. Germline values: CDR1 LNHNV, CDR2 YYDKDF (reference sequence). V was pared by 5 bases and J by 14 bases, with 7 bases of the junction left unmatched. This CDR3 is built from 13 residues. Looking up the rest from reference TRBV15 and TRBJ1-6 gives the full variable domain: DAMVIQNPRYQVTQFGKPVTLSCSQTLNHNVMYWYQQKSSQAPKLLFHYYDKDFNNEADTPDNFQSRRPNTSFCFLDIRSPGLGDTAMYLCATSGQGTDSLHFGNGTRLTVT.

This clone has just a few counts. The V call is TRBV2, the J call TRBJ2-3; perhaps TRBD2 as D (6 bases). Germline values: CDR1 SNHLY, CDR2 FYNNEI. Trimming pared 9 bases from V and 2 bases from J, leaving 18 bases between. There are 15 residues in the CDR3. The CDR3 loop reads CASRRRDSNTDTQYF. The CDR3 region has the DNA TGTGCCAGTCGTCGCCGGGACTCAAACACAGATACGCAGTATTTT. The full variable domain, rest sourced from reference TRBV2 and TRBJ2-3, is EPEVTQTPSHQVTQMGQEVILRCVPISNHLYFYWYRQILGQKVEFLVSFYNNEISEKSEIFDDQFSVERPDGSNFTLKIRSTKLEDSAMYFCASRRRDSNTDTQYFGPGTRLTVL.

This chain connects TRBV7-9 to TRBJ2-7; 7 bases are a match to TRBD1. Germline assignment: CDR1 SEHNR and CDR2 FQNEAQ (reference sequence). Losses at the gene ends were 1 base for V and 3 bases for J; bases not matched to a gene: 0. The CDR3 length is 13 residues. The chain's CDR3 is CASSLDRGYEQYF. CDR3 coding DNA: TGTGCCAGCAGCTTAGACAGGGGCTACGAGCAGTACTTC.

Only a few counts were recorded for this clone. The chain uses TRBV2 and TRBJ2-1, with TRBD2 matching 11 bases. CDR1 and CDR2 (germline): SNHLY, FYNNEI. The CDR3 spans 16 residues. The V and J ends lost 1 base and 7 bases, in that order; junction bases with no gene match: 6. CDR3 DNA: TGTGCCAGCAGTGAAGGGAGGGCTAGCGGGAGGAATGAGCAGTTCTTC. Amino acid sequence: CASSEGRASGRNEQFF.

The V gene is TRBV18, the J gene TRBJ2-2; TRBD1 is a possible D gene (6 bases). From germline, CDR1 is KGHSH and CDR2 LQKENI. This CDR3 has 13 residues. V dropped 5 bases and J dropped 6 bases, with 10 bases sitting between them. CDR3 coding DNA: TGTGCCAGCTCAAGACAGGATGCCGGGGAGCTGTTTTTT. It translates to CASSRQDAGELFF.

This clone was found a few times. This sequence joins TRBV11-2 and TRBJ2-6; D is uncertain. Trimming removed 5 bases from V and 1 base from J, with 9 bases in between. There are 15 residues in the CDR3. Germline V gene sequence: CDR1 SGHAT, CDR2 FQNNGV. CDR3 bases: TGTGCCAGCAGCGCTTCTGATTCTGGGGCCAACGTCCTGACTTTC. This translates into CASSASDSGANVLTF.

V and J are TRBV11-2 and TRBJ2-2; TRBD1 agrees at 8 bases. CDR1 is SGHAT, CDR2 FQNNGV, per germline. This CDR3 spans 15 amino acids. The J segment lost 6 bases and the V segment lost 7 bases, leaving 10 bases of the junction unmatched. CDR3 loop: CASIPGTGGAGELFF. CDR3 bases: TGTGCCAGCATACCTGGTACAGGGGGTGCCGGGGAGCTGTTTTTT. Looking up the rest from reference TRBV11-2 and TRBJ2-2 gives the full variable domain: EAGVAQSPRYKIIEKRQSVAFWCNPISGHATLYWYQQILGQGPKLLIQFQNNGVVDDSQLPKDRFSAERLKGVDSTLKIQPAKLEDSAVYLCASIPGTGGAGELFFGEGSRLTVL.

This clone showed up just a few times. This chain uses TRBV4-3 with TRBJ2-7; 7 bases match TRBD1. The germline CDR1 and CDR2 sequences are LGHNA and YSLEER. The trim removed 4 bases at V and 3 bases at J, leaving 12 bases unmatched. The CDR3 length is 16 residues. This CDR3 is CASSPQLQGTIYEQYF. CDR3 nucleotide sequence: TGCGCCAGCAGCCCACAATTACAGGGGACCATCTACGAGCAGTACTTC.

Only a few counts were recorded for this clone. CDR3 in DNA: TGCGCCAGCAGCTCGGGACAGGGCGACGAGACCCAGTACTTC. Protein: CASSSGQGDETQYF. This chain links TRBV5-1 with TRBJ2-5; 9 positions agree with TRBD1. Looked up from germline, CDR1 is SGHRS and CDR2 is YFSETQ. V was clipped by 3 bases and J by 5 bases; unmatched bases: 5. The CDR3 extends over 14 amino acids.

This clone was counted between two and nine times. The J gene is TRBJ1-4, the V gene TRBV6-6, with TRBD1 identical over 9 bases. This CDR3 region has 14 residues. Germline CDR1 reads MNHNY; CDR2 reads SVGAGI (reference sequence). Trimming cost V 6 bases and J 6 bases; bases outside gene matches: 5. The CDR3 nucleotides are TGTGCCAGCAGCCAGGGACAGGGTGATGAAAAACTGTTTTTT. Its translation: CASSQGQGDEKLFF.

This chain connects TRBV2 to TRBJ1-2, with D maybe TRBD1 (5 bases). Germline loops: CDR1 SNHLY, CDR2 FYNNEI. The V end lost 0 bases, the J end lost 8 bases, and 10 bases lay between the germline ends. The CDR3 is made up of 13 amino acids. CDR3 in DNA: TGTGCCAGCAGTGAAGCCCAGGGTGGGGGCTACACCTTC. Translated, it gives CASSEAQGGGYTF.

This chain joins TRBV30 and TRBJ2-7; 12 bases match TRBD1. The CDR3 is made up of 14 amino acids. V lost 3 bases and J lost 6; bases outside the gene matches: 6. CDR1 GTSNPN and CDR2 SVGIG come from the germline V gene (reference sequence). The CDR3 protein is CAWSSGTGGSEQYF. For the CDR3, the DNA is TGTGCCTGGAGCTCCGGGACAGGGGGCTCCGAGCAGTACTTC.

The gene calls are TRBV14 and TRBJ1-2; 8 bases line up with TRBD1. Trimming cost V 1 base and J 7 bases; bases outside gene matches: 5. The CDR3 contains 14 residues. Looked up from germline, CDR1 is SGHDN and CDR2 is FVKESK. The CDR3 sequence: CASSQAAGGFGYTF. In nucleotides, the CDR3 is TGTGCCAGCAGCCAAGCCGCAGGGGGCTTTGGCTACACCTTC.

The chain recombines TRBV6-5 with TRBJ2-7; D may be TRBD2 (5 bases). Germline assignment: CDR1 MNHEY and CDR2 SVGAGI. The CDR3 length is 14 residues. V gave up 6 bases and J gave up 6 bases, with 18 bases separating them. CDR3 in amino acids: CASSPPSGNTEQYF. In DNA, the CDR3 is TGTGCCAGCAGCCCCCCTTCGGGGAATACCGAGCAGTACTTC.

V gene TRBV7-6 combines with J gene TRBJ2-1; 10 bases match TRBD2. In germline, CDR1 is SGHVS, CDR2 FNYEAQ. The CDR3 has 14 amino acids. J was trimmed by 9 bases and V by 5 bases; bases with no gene match: 7. CDR3 protein: CASSERGGLREQFF. CDR3 coding DNA: TGTGCCAGCAGCGAGCGGGGGGGCCTTCGTGAGCAGTTCTTC. The complete variable domain, with remaining parts taken from reference TRBV7-6 and TRBJ2-1, reads GAGVSQSPRYKVTKRGQDVALRCDPISGHVSLYWYRQALGQGPEFLTYFNYEAQQDKSGLPNDRFSAERPEGSISTLTIQRTEQRDSAMYRCASSERGGLREQFFGPGTRLTVL.